This TCR beta chain was retrieved from a study of post-analysis software for immune sequencing data. Points from the study as a whole: Controls showed lower frequencies than patients for five TRBV segments, and TRBV5-6, TRBV5-1 and TRBV20-1 were among these. Same-batch samples co-clustered strongly by F measure. For normalized Chao1 diversity, multiple sclerosis patients scored significantly lower than controls did.

Prepared TCR beta cDNA libraries contained unique molecular identifiers. Input of roughly 0.85 to 11 million T cells yielded roughly 530,000 cDNA molecules. TCRdb processed the PCR reads anew with MiXCR; each CDR3 protein has one entry. Found here are about 540,000 distinct CDR3 sequences, approximately 31% of them singletons; the top ten hold about 5.6%. CDR1 and CDR2 (germline): MDHEN, SYDVKM. V was clipped by 6 bases and J by 0 bases, with 15 bases between them. This CDR3 spans 15 amino acids. This clonotype was seen more than once but under ten times. Its specificity is not known. The receptor was isolated from a girl between 2 and 17 years old with multiple sclerosis. Sequences were obtained from blood. This chain connects TRBV28 to TRBJ2-7, with D possibly matching TRBD1 (6 bases). The CDR3 region has the DNA TGTGCCAGCAGACGTTTGGCAGGGGACTCCTACGAGCAGTACTTC. This translates into CASRRLAGDSYEQYF.